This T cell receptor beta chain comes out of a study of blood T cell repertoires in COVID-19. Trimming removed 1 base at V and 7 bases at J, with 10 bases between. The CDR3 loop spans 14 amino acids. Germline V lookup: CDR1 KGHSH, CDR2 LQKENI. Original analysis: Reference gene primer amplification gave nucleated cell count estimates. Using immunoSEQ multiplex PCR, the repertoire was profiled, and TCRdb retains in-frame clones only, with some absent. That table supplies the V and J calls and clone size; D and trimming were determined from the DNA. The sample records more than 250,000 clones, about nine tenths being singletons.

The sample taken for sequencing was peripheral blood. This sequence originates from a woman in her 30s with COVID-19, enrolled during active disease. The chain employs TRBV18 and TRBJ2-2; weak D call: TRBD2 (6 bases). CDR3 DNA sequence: TGTGCCAGCTCACCACAGGAGGGCCACGGGGAGCTGTTTTTT. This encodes CASSPQEGHGELFF.